Presented here are 28 T cell receptor beta chains from one specimen sequenced in a study of PD-1 blockade in classical Hodgkin lymphoma. Sequencing was performed with immunoSEQ multiplex PCR; in TCRdb, only in-frame clones are kept and a portion is missing. The top ten hold about 62% of the sample, which has about 7,100 clones, over 65% seen once. Brentuximab vedotin exposure varied, and every patient relapsed after autologous stem cell transplantation. Material: peripheral blood mononuclear cells (PBMCs), obtained at baseline. Receptors were obtained from a human donor with classical Hodgkin lymphoma.

The chain joins TRBV11-3 to TRBJ2-7; TRBD2 is a possible D gene (5 bases). V was pared by 4 bases and J by 3 bases, with 7 bases between. CDR1 SGHNT and CDR2 YENEEA come from the germline V gene. This CDR3 has 12 amino acids. CDR3 sequence reads: CASSWSGYEQYF. The CDR3 nucleotides read TGTGCCAGCAGCTGGAGCGGCTACGAGCAGTACTTC. Full variable domain (remainder filled in from reference TRBV11-3 and TRBJ2-7): EAGVVQSPRYKIIEKKQPVAFWCNPISGHNTLYWYLQNLGQGPELLIRYENEEAVDDSQLPKDRFSAERLKGVDSTLKIQPAELGDSAVYLCASSWSGYEQYFGPGTRLTVT.

The chain is built from TRBV11-2 and TRBJ2-1; either TRBD1 or TRBD2 may fit D (6 bases each). Per germline, CDR1 SGHAT and CDR2 FQNNGV. The V and J ends lost 1 base and 8 bases respectively, with 9 bases between them. CDR3 size: 13 residues. Here the CDR3 reads CASSLVGGDEQFF. CDR3 sequence (DNA): TGTGCCAGCAGCTTAGTGGGGGGCGATGAGCAGTTCTTC. The variable domain in full, with the rest retrieved from reference TRBV11-2 and TRBJ2-1, is EAGVAQSPRYKIIEKRQSVAFWCNPISGHATLYWYQQILGQGPKLLIQFQNNGVVDDSQLPKDRFSAERLKGVDSTLKIQPAKLEDSAVYLCASSLVGGDEQFFGPGTRLTVL.

V and J are TRBV5-6 and TRBJ2-3; a weak D match, TRBD2 (6 bases). Trimming cost V 0 bases and J 4 bases, with 12 bases left between them. Germline assignment: CDR1 SGHDT and CDR2 YYEEEE. This CDR3 spans 15 amino acids. Written as DNA, the CDR3 is TGTGCCAGCAGCTTGGGGGCCGGGGGTCCAGATACGCAGTATTTT. Residues: CASSLGAGGPDTQYF.

The chain combines TRBV19 with TRBJ2-6; D possibly corresponds to TRBD1 (6 bases). The V gene lost 5 bases and the J gene lost 1 base, with 9 bases spanning the gap. The CDR3 sequence is 15 residues long. Germline CDR1 and CDR2: LNHDA and SQIVND (reference sequence). Here the CDR3 DNA reads TGTGCCAGTAGTCCTACAGGGTCTGGGGCCAACGTCCTGACTTTC. It specifies CASSPTGSGANVLTF.

The chain has TRBV30 and TRBJ2-5; TRBD1 might be the D (6 bases). CDR3 length: 15 residues. Germline values: CDR1 GTSNPN, CDR2 SVGIG (reference sequence). Trimming cost V 0 bases and J 2 bases, with 13 bases left between them. CDR3 loop: CAWSVGFTGQETQYF. The CDR3 DNA follows: TGTGCCTGGAGTGTAGGGTTCACAGGGCAAGAGACCCAGTACTTC.

The rearrangement uses TRBV9 and TRBJ2-5; 8 positions match TRBD2. Looked up from germline, CDR1 is SGDLS and CDR2 is YYNGEE. This CDR3 region has 14 residues. The ends lost 3 bases at V and 2 bases at J; junction bases unmatched: 3. This chain's CDR3 is CASSAGGVQETQYF. CDR3 nucleotide sequence: TGTGCCAGCAGCGCCGGGGGGGTACAAGAGACCCAGTACTTC.

The DNA of the CDR3 is TGTGCCAGCAGCCAAGATTCCAGCGGGGGGATGGGGGCCAAAAACATTCAGTACTTC. Translation: CASSQDSSGGMGAKNIQYF. The chain is built from TRBV4-2 and TRBJ2-4, with TRBD2 identical over 9 bases. Germline CDR1 reads LGHNA; CDR2 reads YNFKEQ. The CDR3 runs to 19 residues. J was trimmed by 1 base and V by 0 bases; bases with no gene match: 10.

The CDR3 DNA reads TGCAGCGTCATAAGTCCGGGGATCACAGATACGCAGTATTTT. Translating gives CSVISPGITDTQYF. This chain joins TRBV29-1 and TRBJ2-3; a possible D gene is TRBD2 (5 bases). The germline V gene has CDR1 SQVTM and CDR2 ANQGSEA. This CDR3 contains 14 residues. V was pared by 6 bases and J by 2 bases, with 15 bases between.

This clone was recorded only once. The gene calls are TRBV30 and TRBJ1-3; no firm D call. This CDR3 contains 16 residues. Germline V gives CDR1 GTSNPN, CDR2 SVGIG (reference sequence). V lost 0 bases, J lost 0 bases, and 12 bases lay in between. In DNA, the CDR3 is TGTGCCTGGAGTGTACGCGGCAGGATCTCTGGAAACACCATATATTTT. Translating it yields CAWSVRGRISGNTIYF.

Only one count was recorded for this clone. This rearrangement joins TRBV7-2 to TRBJ2-5; D unclear. The CDR3 spans 14 residues. Trimming shortened V by 2 bases and J by 5 bases, and 12 bases separated the two germline ends. Germline values: CDR1 SGHTA, CDR2 FQGNSA. The CDR3 spells CASSLRARSETQYF. The CDR3 region has the DNA TGTGCCAGCAGCTTAAGGGCTAGATCCGAGACCCAGTACTTC.

V usage is TRBV2 and J usage is TRBJ2-5; perhaps TRBD2 as D (5 bases). Germline V gives CDR1 SNHLY, CDR2 FYNNEI. The CDR3 covers 12 residues. The V end was cut by 8 bases, the J end by 5 bases, with 12 bases between. This CDR3 is CASGEWSETQYF. DNA of the CDR3: TGTGCCAGCGGGGAGTGGTCCGAGACCCAGTACTTC. Looking up the rest from reference TRBV2 and TRBJ2-5 gives the full variable domain: EPEVTQTPSHQVTQMGQEVILRCVPISNHLYFYWYRQILGQKVEFLVSFYNNEISEKSEIFDDQFSVERPDGSNFTLKIRSTKLEDSAMYFCASGEWSETQYFGPGTRLLVL.

The chain links TRBV4-2 to TRBJ1-1; D is uncertain. The CDR3 contains 14 residues. The V gene lost 2 bases and the J gene lost 6 bases, with 13 bases spanning the gap. Germline CDR1 reads LGHNA; CDR2 reads YNFKEQ. The CDR3 reads CASSQNGPAPEAFF. CDR3 in DNA: TGTGCCAGCAGCCAAAACGGACCCGCGCCTGAAGCTTTCTTT.

The chain recombines TRBV5-1 with TRBJ2-2, with D uncertain. This CDR3 has 14 residues. Germline CDR1 reads SGHRS; CDR2 reads YFSETQ. Trimming left V 7 bases short and J 1 base short, with 11 bases between. The CDR3 loop is CASSEVGNTGELFF. The CDR3 nucleotides are TGCGCCAGCTCTGAAGTAGGGAACACCGGGGAGCTGTTTTTT.

This clone has more than one count but fewer than ten. This chain connects TRBV11-2 to TRBJ1-2; no definite D call. CDR1 is SGHAT and CDR2 is FQNNGV in the germline V gene. Trimming left V 3 bases short and J 1 base short, with 9 bases between. The CDR3 is 14 amino acids. The CDR3: CASSLVGVNYGYTF. The DNA of the CDR3 is TGTGCCAGCAGCTTGGTGGGTGTTAACTATGGCTACACCTTC.

The rearrangement joins TRBV10-3 to TRBJ2-7, with a possible D match to TRBD1 (6 bases). Germline V CDR1 and CDR2: ENHRY, SYGVKD. The CDR3 has 19 amino acids. V shed 4 bases and J shed 6 bases, with 31 bases lying between them. CDR3 nucleotides: TGTGCCATCAGTGGGGCGTTACAGGGATCCCTGCCCTTATGCTGCGAGCAGTACTTC. Translation: CAISGALQGSLPLCCEQYF.

This rearrangement joins TRBV10-1 to TRBJ2-7; 11 nucleotides line up with TRBD1. V lost 4 bases and J lost 2; bases outside the gene matches: 4. Germline V lookup: CDR1 WNHNN, CDR2 SYGVQD (reference sequence). CDR3 length: 15 amino acids. This CDR3 reads CASSGGQGATYEQYF. In DNA, the CDR3 is TGCGCCAGCAGTGGTGGACAGGGGGCAACCTACGAGCAGTACTTC.

This sequence joins TRBV6-5 and TRBJ2-7; no clear D gene. This CDR3 is built from 13 residues. Per germline, CDR1 MNHEY and CDR2 SVGAGI. V shed 2 bases and J shed 1 base, with 6 bases lying between them. The CDR3 DNA reads as TGTGCCAGCAGTTACGCGTTGTCCTACGAGCAGTACTTC. Encoded protein: CASSYALSYEQYF.

This chain uses TRBV6-5 with TRBJ1-2; 8 positions agree with TRBD1. After removal of 4 bases from V and 6 bases from J, the junction contained 7 bases not matched to a gene. The CDR3 runs 14 residues. Germline V gives CDR1 MNHEY, CDR2 SVGAGI. The CDR3 loop is CASSWGQVKDGYTF. The CDR3 DNA sequence: TGTGCCAGCAGTTGGGGACAGGTCAAGGATGGCTACACCTTC.

The chain carries TRBV11-2 and TRBJ1-2; tentatively, D is TRBD1 (6 bases). Trimming took off 5 bases at V and 6 bases at J, with 25 bases between the two ends. Germline V gene sequence: CDR1 SGHAT, CDR2 FQNNGV. The CDR3 is 17 amino acids. The chain's CDR3 is CASSDLRGGMTSHGYTF. The CDR3 DNA reads TGTGCCAGCAGCGACCTCAGGGGAGGGATGACAAGCCATGGCTACACCTTC.

This rearrangement joins TRBV6-1 to TRBJ1-1; TRBD1 agrees at 8 bases. There are 12 residues in the CDR3. CDR1 is MNHNS, CDR2 SASEGT, per germline. J lost 11 bases, V lost 5 bases, and 7 bases had no gene match. In nucleotides, the CDR3 is TGTGCCAGCAGTTCCTTGACAGGGGAGGCTTTCTTT. It codes for CASSSLTGEAFF.

This chain uses TRBV5-1 with TRBJ2-7, with D perhaps TRBD2 (6 bases). Per the germline V gene, CDR1 is SGHRS and CDR2 is YFSETQ. Between the trimmed V and J ends, which lost 1 base and 7 bases, there was a span of 12 bases. The CDR3 consists of 13 residues. CDR3 sequence (DNA): TGCGCCAGCAGCTTGCTGGGGGGTGGGGAGCAGTACTTC. Amino acid sequence: CASSLLGGGEQYF.

This clone appeared once. The J gene is TRBJ2-7, the V gene TRBV6-5; D gene uncertain. Trimming took off 2 bases at V and 0 bases at J, with 8 bases between the two ends. This CDR3 is built from 14 residues. CDR1 and CDR2 from the germline V gene are MNHEY and SVGAGI. The DNA for the CDR3 is TGTGCCAGCAGTTACGGAAGGACCTCCTACGAGCAGTACTTC. It translates to CASSYGRTSYEQYF.

This chain links TRBV6-1 with TRBJ2-3; D not certain. In germline, CDR1 is MNHNS, CDR2 SASEGT. Trimming left V 0 bases short and J 7 bases short, with 8 bases between. The CDR3 contains 13 residues. This chain's CDR3 is CASSEALVHTQYF. CDR3 bases: TGTGCCAGCAGTGAAGCGCTAGTCCATACGCAGTATTTT.

The rearrangement joins TRBV11-3 to TRBJ1-1; D remains unclear. The germline V gene encodes CDR1 SGHNT and CDR2 YENEEA. The CDR3 covers 15 residues. V gave up 3 bases and J gave up 4 bases, with 15 bases separating them. CDR3 region: CASSFDWAMGTEAFF. CDR3 bases: TGTGCCAGCAGCTTCGATTGGGCGATGGGCACTGAAGCTTTCTTT.

The chain uses TRBV11-3 and TRBJ2-1; 11 bases align to TRBD2. Germline V CDR1 and CDR2: SGHNT, YENEEA. The CDR3 contains 17 residues. V was pared by 2 bases and J by 7 bases, with 10 bases of the junction left unmatched. In DNA, the CDR3 is TGTGCCAGCAGCTTACCAGATCCTTGGACTAGCGGGAATGAGCAGTTCTTC. Amino acid sequence: CASSLPDPWTSGNEQFF.

This clone was detected only once. The chain combines TRBV4-1 with TRBJ2-1; 12 nucleotides match TRBD2. The CDR3 length is 13 residues. The germline V gene has CDR1 MGHRA and CDR2 YSYEKL. V shed 7 bases, J shed 12 bases, and the junction held 7 bases outside the gene matches. In DNA form, the CDR3 reads TGCGCCAGCAATCTAGCGGGGGGGCGACGGCAGTTCTTC. Its protein is CASNLAGGRRQFF.

The chain uses TRBV7-9 and TRBJ2-7; D perhaps matches TRBD1 (6 bases). V was trimmed by 2 bases and J by 0 bases, leaving 11 bases between them. Germline V CDR1 and CDR2: SEHNR, FQNEAQ (reference sequence). This CDR3 spans 15 amino acids. CDR3 coding DNA: TGTGCCAGCAGCTTACCCCCGGGACACTCCTACGAGCAGTACTTC. It specifies CASSLPPGHSYEQYF.

This clone was seen once. One end of the junction varies from germline; a read error may be responsible. This chain joins TRBV19 and TRBJ1-5, with a possible D match to TRBD1 (5 bases). This CDR3 has 16 amino acids. Germline CDR1 LNHDA, CDR2 SQIVND (reference sequence). CDR3 in DNA: TGTGCCAGTAGTATTGCGTCTGGGGCAGGCAACCAGCCCCAGCATTTT. Amino acids: CASSIASGAGNQPQHF. The full variable domain, rest sourced from reference TRBV19 and TRBJ1-5, is DGGITQSPKYLFRKEGQNVTLSCEQNLNHDAMYWYRQDPGQGLRLIYYSQIVNDFQKGDIAEGYSVSREKKESFPLTVTSAQKNPTAFYLCASSIASGAGNQPQHFGDGTRLSIL.